The 5 T cell receptor beta chains in this list originate from one sample, sequenced in a study of T cells in Graves' hyperthyroidism and ophthalmopathy. Amplified TCR beta CDR3 regions came from RNA transcripts. TCR CDR3 regions were first amplified by RT-PCR with HTBI primers. TCRdb used MiXCR to reprocess the multiplex PCR reads, holding one entry per CDR3 protein. Among about 410,000 distinct CDR3 sequences, 14% to 15% were seen once, and the ten largest hold roughly an eighth. The specimen was blood. These receptors were obtained from a man younger than 30 with Graves' ophthalmopathy.

In regard to this clonotype: This clone may be a read error of a much larger clone one base away. This chain connects TRBV20-1 to TRBJ1-4, with D possibly being TRBD1 (5 bases). The CDR3 consists of 11 residues. Germline V gene data show CDR1 as DFQATT and CDR2 as SNEGSKA (reference sequence). The DNA for the CDR3 is TGCAGTGCGGAGACAGAGGAAAAACCGTTTTTT. The encoded protein is CSAETEEKPFF.

This clonotype was counted ten times or more. The chain has TRBV3-1 and TRBJ2-7, with 7 nucleotides matching TRBD2. From germline, CDR1 is LGHDT and CDR2 YNNKEL (reference sequence). V shed 1 base and J 2 bases; nucleotides not matched to a gene: 11. The CDR3 covers 17 residues. The CDR3 DNA reads TGTGCCAGCAGCCAAGTATACGAGCGGGGCTCGACCTACGAGCAGTACTTC. It encodes CASSQVYERGSTYEQYF.

Concerning this clonotype: A single base separates this from a much larger clone, so it may be a read error. The chain is built from TRBV12-5 and TRBJ1-5; D is perhaps TRBD1 (5 bases). CDR1 LGHNT and CDR2 FRNRAP come from the germline V gene. The CDR3 spans 15 residues. CDR3 sequence (DNA): TGTGCTAGTGGTATGGGGGACTATAGCAATCAGCTCCAGCATTTT. Translating it yields CASGMGDYSNQLQHF.

This clonotype was counted ten times or more. The CDR3 here is CASSQEGGLNTEAFF. The CDR3 nucleotides are TGTGCCAGCAGCCAAGAGGGGGGGTTGAACACTGAAGCTTTCTTT. This sequence joins TRBV3-1 and TRBJ1-1; the D gene is possibly TRBD1 (5 bases). CDR1 is LGHDT and CDR2 is YNNKEL in the germline V gene (reference sequence). CDR3 length equals 15 residues. Trimming took 0 bases from V and 0 from J, leaving 8 bases between them.

The chain is built from TRBV6-1 and TRBJ1-6; TRBD1 matches at 7 bases. Unmatched junction bases numbered 9, after V lost 7 bases and J lost 6 bases. There are 15 residues in the CDR3. Germline values: CDR1 MNHNS, CDR2 SASEGT. For the CDR3, the DNA is TGTGCCAGCACCCAACCGGGACAGTTTAATTCACCCCTCCACTTT. Its translation: CASTQPGQFNSPLHF.